This is a list of T cell receptor beta chains from one sample in a study of T cell responses to AZD1222 COVID-19 vaccine. The data were produced by immunoSEQ multiplex PCR, yet TCRdb's version contains in-frame clones alone and is incomplete. There are about 74,000 clones in the sample; 80% to 95% occur only once, and 6.5% to 9.5% lies in the top ten. Sequences were derived from peripheral blood, sampled 28 days after the second AZD1222 dose. The source of these receptors is an adult who received the AZD1222 COVID-19 vaccine. Each CDR3 is given with its conserved first and last residue. A D gene is named only where the DNA matches it firmly. Expanded clones are given a class, and other clones once, few, many or no size at all.

TRBJ2-2 | 15 | NA | NA | TRBV5-1 | TGCGCCAGCAGGTTAGGACTATCTGACACCGGGGAGCTGTTTTTT | CASRLGLSDTGELFF
TRBJ1-1 | 15 | NA | NA | TRBV10-3 | TGTGCCATCAATGGGGGTTCGTTAGTGGACACTGAAGCTTTCTTT | CAINGGSLVDTEAFF
TRBJ1-1 | 14 | NA | NA | TRBV5-5 | TGTGCCAGCAGCGACGGACAGCTGAACACTGAAGCTTTCTTT | CASSDGQLNTEAFF
TRBJ1-1 | 14 | NA | NA | TRBV24-1 | TGTGCCACCAGTGGCGGCCCCTCGGGAACTGAAGCTTTCTTT | CATSGGPSGTEAFF
TRBJ2-7 | 18 | NA | TRBD2 | TRBV7-3 | TGTGCCAGCAGCTTAACAGGTGGGAGCGGGATAAATAAGTACGAGCAGTACTTC | CASSLTGGSGINKYEQYF
TRBJ2-7 | 13 | NA | NA | TRBV28 | TGTGCCAGCAGATCTCGGGTTTCCTACGAGCAGTACTTC | CASRSRVSYEQYF
TRBJ2-1 | 16 | NA | NA | TRBV9 | TGTGCCAGCAGCGTCGGGACAGAGGACTACCACAATGAGCAGTTCTTC | CASSVGTEDYHNEQFF
TRBJ2-3 | 16 | NA | TRBD2 | TRBV12-5 | TGTGCTAGTGGTTTGGTACTAGCGGGAGTTGCAGATACGCAGTATTTT | CASGLVLAGVADTQYF
TRBJ2-7 | 16 | NA | TRBD1 | TRBV19 | TGTGCCAGTAGTATAGCAGACAGGGGGAGATTGTACGAGCAGTACTTC | CASSIADRGRLYEQYF
TRBJ2-3 | 16 | NA | TRBD2 | TRBV9 | TGTGCCAGCAGCGTAGAAAATAGCGGGAGCGGAGATACGCAGTATTTT | CASSVENSGSGDTQYF
TRBJ2-5 | 16 | once | TRBD2 | TRBV7-9 | TGTGCCAGCAGCTTTCGACTAGCGGGAGTGGAAGAGACCCAGTACTTC | CASSFRLAGVEETQYF
TRBJ1-1 | 14 | NA | NA | TRBV7-2 | TGTGCCAGCAGGTGGGGACCTGAGATAACTGAAGCTTTCTTT | CASRWGPEITEAFF
TRBJ1-5 | 16 | NA | TRBD1 | TRBV2 | TGTGCCAGCAGCCCCGGACAGGCTCTTCGCAATCAGCCCCAGCATTTT | CASSPGQALRNQPQHF
TRBJ2-1 | 14 | once | TRBD1 | TRBV6-4 | TGTGCCAGCAGTGACTGGACAGGGAGCAATGAGCAGTTCTTC | CASSDWTGSNEQFF
TRBJ1-5 | 13 | NA | NA | TRBV25-1 | TGTGCCAGCAGTGTTGGTAGCAATCAGCCCCAGCATTTT | CASSVGSNQPQHF